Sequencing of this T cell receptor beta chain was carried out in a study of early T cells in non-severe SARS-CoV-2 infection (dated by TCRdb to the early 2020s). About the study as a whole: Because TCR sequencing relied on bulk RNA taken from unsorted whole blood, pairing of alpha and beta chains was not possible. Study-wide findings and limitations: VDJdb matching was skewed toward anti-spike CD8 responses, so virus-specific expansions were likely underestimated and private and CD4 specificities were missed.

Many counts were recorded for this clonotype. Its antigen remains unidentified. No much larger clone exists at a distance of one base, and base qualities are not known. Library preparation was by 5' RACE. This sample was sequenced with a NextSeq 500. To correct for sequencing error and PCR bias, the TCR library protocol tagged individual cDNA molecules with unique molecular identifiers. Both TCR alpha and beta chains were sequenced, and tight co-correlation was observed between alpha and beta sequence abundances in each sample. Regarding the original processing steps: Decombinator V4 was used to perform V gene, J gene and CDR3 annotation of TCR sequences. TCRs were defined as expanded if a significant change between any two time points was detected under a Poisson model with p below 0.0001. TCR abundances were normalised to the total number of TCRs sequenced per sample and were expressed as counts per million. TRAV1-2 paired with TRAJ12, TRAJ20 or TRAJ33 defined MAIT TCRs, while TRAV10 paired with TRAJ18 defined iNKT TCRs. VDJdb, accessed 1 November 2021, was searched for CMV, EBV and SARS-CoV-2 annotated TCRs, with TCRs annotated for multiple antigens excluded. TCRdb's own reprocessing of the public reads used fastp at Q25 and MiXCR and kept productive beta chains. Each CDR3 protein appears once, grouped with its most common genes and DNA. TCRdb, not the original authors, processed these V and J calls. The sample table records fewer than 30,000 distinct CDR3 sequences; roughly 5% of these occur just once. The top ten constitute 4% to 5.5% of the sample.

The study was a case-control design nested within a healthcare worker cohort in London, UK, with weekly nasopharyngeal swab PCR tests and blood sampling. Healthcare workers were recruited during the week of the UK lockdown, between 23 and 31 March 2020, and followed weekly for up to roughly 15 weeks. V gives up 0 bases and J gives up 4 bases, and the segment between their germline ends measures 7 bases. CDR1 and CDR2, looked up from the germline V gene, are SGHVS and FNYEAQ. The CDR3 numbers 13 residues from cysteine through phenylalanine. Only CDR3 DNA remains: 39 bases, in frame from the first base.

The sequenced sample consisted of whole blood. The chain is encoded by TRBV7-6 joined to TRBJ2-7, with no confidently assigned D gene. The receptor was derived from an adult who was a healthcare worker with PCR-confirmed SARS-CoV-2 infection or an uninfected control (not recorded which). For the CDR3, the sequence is CASSLALTYEQYF. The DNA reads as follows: TGTGCCAGCAGCTTAGCGCTCACGTACGAGCAGTACTTC.